This T cell receptor (beta chain) was captured in a study of Graves' ophthalmopathy and Graves' hyperthyroidism listed by TCRdb under 2018. Concerning the study at large: Peripheral blood samples were taken at the time of initial diagnosis, before any treatment was given. For independent validation, a separate cohort was made up of roughly 19 hyperthyroidism patients plus 17 patients who later progressed from hyperthyroidism to ophthalmopathy. The 95 to 100 discovery patients were randomly divided into training and test sets at a 7:3 ratio. In total, under 150 blood samples were TCR-sequenced: 40 to 45 ophthalmopathy, approximately 75 hyperthyroidism and 17 hyperthyroidism-to-ophthalmopathy patients. T-cell repertoires of thyroid tissue and blood were compared in more than five hyperthyroidism patients. The study used TCR beta repertoire signatures to distinguish Graves' ophthalmopathy from Graves' hyperthyroidism and to predict progression to ophthalmopathy. Once sampling was done, hyperthyroidism patients were given methimazole at a starting dose of 30 mg daily, while ophthalmopathy patients were given high-dose intravenous methylprednisolone. To explore V-J signatures distinguishing ophthalmopathy from hyperthyroidism, a discovery set of 100 or so patients (roughly 42 ophthalmopathy, roughly 60 stable hyperthyroidism) was enrolled.

Hyperthyroidism was defined as stable when no progression to ophthalmopathy occurred within 18 months of follow-up. Patients with hyperthyroidism were aged 18 to 65 years, had been newly diagnosed, and had a disease duration of less than 2 months. Patients were excluded if they had other autoimmune diseases, uncontrolled infections, pregnancy or lactation. Diagnosis relied on clinical symptoms, serum thyroxine, TRAb, thyroid ultrasound and orbital computed tomography. PBMCs were isolated from 7.5 to 10 ml of fresh peripheral blood by Ficoll-Paque density gradient centrifugation. Trizol reagent was used to extract the total RNA, and its quality was then checked on an Agilent 2100 Bioanalyzer. Here is what the overall study found, with its caveats: In validation, the model predicted ophthalmopathy progression with 55% to 71% sensitivity and roughly 72% specificity; some 13 predicted patients were CT-confirmed with GO in a median of approximately 6.5 months. No statistical method was used to set the sample size in advance, and the investigators knew which group each participant was assigned to. In cross-validation, the 13-signature model distinguished ophthalmopathy from stable hyperthyroidism with more than 85% sensitivity and over 81% specificity, while in the test set the corresponding values were about 80% and 75%. Most expanded thyroid clonotypes with frequency above 0.001 were also detected in blood, suggesting blood repertoires may reflect the thyroid immune response.

To note about this clonotype: The clone's antigen remains unknown. No per-base quality is available; no much larger clone lies one base away.

For repertoire sequencing, TCR beta CDR3 regions were amplified from RNA transcripts. A first-round RT-PCR used HTBI primers with the Qiagen OneStep RT-PCR kit, followed by a second-round multiplex PCR, size selection and purification. Libraries were sequenced paired-end with 100 bp reads on an Illumina HiSeq2000. As for how the authors treated the data: SOAPnuke was used for read processing, and reads with adapters, uncalled bases, a mean Phred below 15, or no exact constant-primer or identifier match were discarded. COPE v1.2.5 was used to merge high-quality paired reads. Clonotypes were defined as unique nucleotide sequences and were aligned to IMGT TRB V, D and J references using MiTCR v1.1. The analysis was limited to V-J combinations with a frequency above 0.0001, which together covered 99.2% of repertoires. A TCR clonal expansion and chaos score per V-J combination was defined as the ratio of F50 clonal expansion to chaos observed in the TCRdist matrix. Features were reduced by Welch's t-statistics and random forest to 10 to 15 V-J combinations, which fed a naive Bayes classifier. The Morisita-Horn index was used to measure how similar the thyroid and blood repertoires were. TCRdb passed the public sequencing reads through fastp at Q25 and MiXCR, retaining productive beta sequences. CDR3 protein sequences are deduplicated, and each keeps its most common genes and DNA. These V and J calls derive from TCRdb rather than the authors' analysis. The sample contains hundreds of thousands of distinct CDR3 sequences, 22% of them found a single time. Roughly 7.4% of the sample comes from the top ten.

The junction carries 18 bases between V and J, which are trimmed by 6 bases and 6 bases respectively. Its CDR3 holds 15 amino acids, cysteine through phenylalanine. The entry retains the CDR3 DNA only, 45 bases that are in frame from base 1. From the germline V gene, CDR1 is MNHEY and CDR2 is SVGAGI. Sequenced material: peripheral blood. The sequence is built from TRBV6-5 and TRBJ1-5; a tentative D match to TRBD1 spans 6 bases. The clonotype originates from a young woman with stable Graves' hyperthyroidism. Some clones in this sample may be carry-over from other donors' samples. Donor details come from another sample of the same person, matched by shared clones. The DNA sequence reads TGTGCCAGCAGCCACTCAGGGGTCGTAGCTCAGCCCCAGCATTTT. Its protein is CASSHSGVVAQPQHF.